The 30 T cell receptor beta chains listed next were all sequenced from one sample in a study of PD-L1 blockade in urothelial cancer. Profiled with immunoSEQ multiplex PCR; TCRdb holds only in-frame clones, not every one. The data contain about 72,000 clones, approximately 83% of them singletons. Time point here: pretreatment peripheral blood. This material consisted of PBMCs, taken around atezolizumab (anti-PD-L1) treatment. The source of these receptors is a man aged 60 to 69 with urothelial cancer.

This chain joins TRBV29-1 and TRBJ1-2; D is possibly TRBD1 (6 bases). Germline CDR1 and CDR2: SQVTM and ANQGSEA. Trimming cost V 2 bases and J 2 bases, with 15 bases left between them. This CDR3 has 15 residues. The CDR3 bases are TGCAGCGTTGAACCCGGGACACTCTTCAACTATGGCTACACCTTC. Translating gives CSVEPGTLFNYGYTF.

V usage is TRBV7-3 and J usage is TRBJ2-2, with D possibly TRBD2 on 6 matching bases. From germline, CDR1 is SGHTA and CDR2 FQGTGA. Deletions cut 5 bases from V and 5 bases from J, with 15 bases between. The CDR3 covers 15 residues. CDR3 in amino acids: CASSALGGWTGELFF. The CDR3 coding sequence is TGTGCCAGCAGCGCCCTTGGGGGGTGGACCGGGGAGCTGTTTTTT.

V is TRBV28 and J is TRBJ1-6; D is perhaps TRBD1 (6 bases). CDR3 length equals 15 residues. V was shortened by 10 bases and J by 6 bases, with 19 bases between the two germline ends. Germline V gives CDR1 MDHEN, CDR2 SYDVKM. The CDR3 nucleotides are TGTGCCATCCAGGGGTCCCCTATAGCTAATTCACCCCTCCACTTT. This sequence encodes CAIQGSPIANSPLHF.

V is TRBV29-1 and J is TRBJ2-5, with a tentative D call TRBD1 (6 bases). Germline V gene data show CDR1 as SQVTM and CDR2 as ANQGSEA. The germline V and J ends were trimmed by 6 bases and 1 base, with 15 bases remaining between them. This CDR3 has 14 residues. CDR3 sequence reads: CSVIGQTSQETQYF. The DNA for the CDR3 is TGCAGCGTGATAGGACAGACTTCCCAAGAGACCCAGTACTTC.

The chain is built from TRBV5-4 and TRBJ2-1; a weak D match, TRBD2 (6 bases). The CDR3 totals 15 residues. Germline V gives CDR1 SGHNT, CDR2 YYREEE (reference sequence). Trimming cost V 0 bases and J 6 bases, with 13 bases left between them. The CDR3 coding sequence is TGTGCCAGCAGCTTGGGACGGGGGATGGCCAATGAGCAGTTCTTC. Its protein is CASSLGRGMANEQFF.

The chain is built from TRBV5-6 and TRBJ1-1; D is unresolved. The germline V gene encodes CDR1 SGHDT and CDR2 YYEEEE. V was cut by 2 bases and J by 3 bases, with 11 bases left in between. CDR3 length equals 14 residues. The CDR3 nucleotides are TGTGCCAGCAGCTTCGGCCGGGGTTACACTGAAGCTTTCTTT. Its protein is CASSFGRGYTEAFF.

V and J are TRBV27 and TRBJ2-7; D not resolved. The CDR3 has 11 residues. Trimming pared 3 bases from V and 3 bases from J, leaving 3 bases between. Germline values: CDR1 MNHEY, CDR2 SMNVEV (reference sequence). CDR3 protein: CASSFGYEQYF. The CDR3 DNA reads as TGTGCCAGCAGTTTCGGCTACGAGCAGTACTTC.

At least ten counts were recorded for this clone. The chain carries TRBV6-4 and TRBJ1-5, with TRBD1 identical over 8 bases. Germline CDR1 reads MRHNA; CDR2 reads SNTAGT. The length of the CDR3 is 15 residues. With V trimmed by 3 bases and J by 6 bases, 7 bases remained unmatched. The CDR3 is CASSETGAPGQPQHF. CDR3 sequence (DNA): TGTGCCAGCAGTGAGACAGGGGCGCCGGGTCAGCCCCAGCATTTT.

Only a few counts were recorded for this clone. Here the CDR3 reads CASSLYPSGGLGDTQYF. Here the CDR3 DNA reads TGTGCCAGCAGCTTATACCCTAGCGGGGGGTTAGGGGATACGCAGTATTTT. The V gene is TRBV7-6, the J gene TRBJ2-3; 11 nucleotides line up with TRBD2. After removal of 2 bases from V and 6 bases from J, the junction contained 10 bases not matched to a gene. CDR1 is SGHVS and CDR2 is FNYEAQ in the germline V gene. The CDR3 runs 17 residues.

The table lists this clone with a count of one. The chain has TRBV7-2 and TRBJ2-7; 12 bases match TRBD2. V trimming: 5 bases; J trimming: 2 bases; junction bases outside the gene matches: 7. The CDR3 spans 16 residues. CDR1 SGHTA and CDR2 FQGNSA come from the germline V gene. The CDR3 DNA is TGTGCCAGCAGCGTCCCACTAGCGGGGGGAGCCTACGAGCAGTACTTC. As protein: CASSVPLAGGAYEQYF.

The V gene is TRBV11-2, the J gene TRBJ2-1; 11 bases line up with TRBD2. J gave up 0 bases and V 5 bases, and 6 bases lay outside the gene matches. The CDR3 length is 17 residues. Per the germline V gene, CDR1 is SGHAT and CDR2 is FQNNGV. For the CDR3, the DNA is TGTGCCAGCAGCAGAACTAGCGGGGGATACTCCTACAATGAGCAGTTCTTC. Its translation is CASSRTSGGYSYNEQFF.

The chain recombines TRBV14 with TRBJ2-1; D remains unclear. Looked up from germline, CDR1 is SGHDN and CDR2 is FVKESK. V lost 2 bases and J lost 4, with 6 bases in between. This CDR3 is built from 13 residues. CDR3 region: CASSQQVYNEQFF. The CDR3 nucleotides read TGTGCCAGCAGCCAACAGGTATACAATGAGCAGTTCTTC.

This clone was observed a few times. The chain employs TRBV6-5 and TRBJ1-3; no firm D call. CDR3 length: 13 amino acids. Germline loops: CDR1 MNHEY, CDR2 SVGAGI. The V gene lost 7 bases and the J gene lost 3 bases, with 10 bases spanning the gap. The DNA of the CDR3 is TGTGCCAGCACTCGGGGTTTTGGAAACACCATATATTTT. It translates to CASTRGFGNTIYF.

V and J are TRBV2 and TRBJ1-5; maybe TRBD1 (5 bases). V was trimmed by 4 bases and J by 8 bases, leaving 9 bases between them. The CDR3 loop spans 12 amino acids. CDR1 SNHLY and CDR2 FYNNEI come from the germline V gene. The CDR3 bases are TGTGCCAGCAGTGCGGCACAGGAGCCCCAGCATTTT. It codes for CASSAAQEPQHF.

In this sample, this clone turned up a few times. V usage is TRBV14 and J usage is TRBJ2-5; D is possibly TRBD2 (5 bases). CDR1 SGHDN and CDR2 FVKESK come from the germline V gene. CDR3 size: 15 residues. Trimming took off 4 bases at V and 1 base at J, with 13 bases between the two ends. CDR3 DNA: TGTGCCAGCAGCCCATATCGGGGAATCCAAGAGACCCAGTACTTC. This translates into CASSPYRGIQETQYF.

The chain couples TRBV6-5 to TRBJ2-7; TRBD1 aligns across 8 bases. J lost 3 bases, V lost 6 bases, and 7 bases had no gene match. From germline, CDR1 is MNHEY and CDR2 SVGAGI. The CDR3 runs to 14 residues. In DNA form, the CDR3 reads TGTGCCAGCAGCCCGGGACAGGTCCTCTACGAGCAGTACTTC. As protein: CASSPGQVLYEQYF.

The chain uses TRBV28 and TRBJ2-1; D is ambiguous. This CDR3 comprises 12 residues. Trimming took off 6 bases at V and 4 bases at J, with 7 bases between the two ends. From germline, CDR1 is MDHEN and CDR2 SYDVKM. In DNA, the CDR3 is TGTGCCAGCAGCCTTAATTACAATGAGCAGTTCTTC. Translated, it gives CASSLNYNEQFF. Combining the CDR3 with reference TRBV28 and TRBJ2-1 gives the whole variable domain DVKVTQSSRYLVKRTGEKVFLECVQDMDHENMFWYRQDPGLGLRLIYFSYDVKMKEKGDIPEGYSVSREKKERFSLILESASTNQTSMYLCASSLNYNEQFFGPGTRLTVL.

The chain links TRBV4-1 to TRBJ1-2; 9 bases match TRBD1. The CDR3 is 15 residues long. J gave up 2 bases and V 3 bases, and 4 bases lay outside the gene matches. Germline V lookup: CDR1 MGHRA, CDR2 YSYEKL. CDR3 DNA sequence: TGCGCCAGCAGCCAGGGTGGACAGGGGAACTATGGCTACACCTTC. Translating it yields CASSQGGQGNYGYTF.

CDR3 nucleotides: TGTGCCAGCAGCTTACGGGGCGGGGGGGCTTCCTACAATGAGCAGTTCTTC. It specifies CASSLRGGGASYNEQFF. This chain connects TRBV7-9 to TRBJ2-1; 9 bases match TRBD2. The CDR3 sequence is 17 residues long. V lost 2 bases and J lost 1; bases outside the gene matches: 6. Germline assignment: CDR1 SEHNR and CDR2 FQNEAQ (reference sequence).

The J gene is TRBJ2-1, the V gene TRBV13; 10 positions match TRBD2. V dropped 2 bases and J dropped 3; count of bases not matched to a gene: 4. The CDR3 covers 16 residues. Germline V gene lookup returns CDR1 PRHDT and CDR2 FYEKMQ (reference sequence). CDR3 protein: CASSLLAGGLYNEQFF. As DNA, the CDR3 is TGTGCCAGCAGCTTATTAGCGGGGGGTCTCTACAATGAGCAGTTCTTC.

This chain uses TRBV6-7 with TRBJ2-3; tentatively, D is TRBD2 (7 bases). TRBV6-7 is reported as an ORF; its role is uncertain. The CDR3 has 14 amino acids. Trimming took off 6 bases at V and 0 bases at J, with 10 bases between the two ends. CDR3 coding DNA: TGTGCCAGCAGGGGGGGGGCGAGCACAGATACGCAGTATTTT. Protein product: CASRGGASTDTQYF.

In DNA, the CDR3 is TGTGCCAGCAGCTTAGGCCCTTACGTCCGGTCCTACGAGCAGTACTTC. It is translated as CASSLGPYVRSYEQYF. V and J are TRBV7-2 and TRBJ2-7, with D uncertain. Germline V gene data show CDR1 as SGHTA and CDR2 as FQGNSA. The length of the CDR3 is 16 residues. V lost 1 base, J lost 1 base, and 14 bases lay in between.

The rearrangement joins TRBV5-1 to TRBJ1-6; 9 bases are a match to TRBD1. Trimming removed 2 bases from V and 9 bases from J; junction bases left unmatched: 3. From germline, CDR1 is SGHRS and CDR2 YFSETQ. The CDR3 consists of 14 residues. The CDR3 loop is CASSLGTGRSPLHF. As DNA, the CDR3 is TGCGCCAGCAGCTTAGGGACAGGGCGTTCACCCCTCCACTTT.

V usage is TRBV28 and J usage is TRBJ1-5; the D gene is possibly TRBD1 (5 bases). This CDR3 is 13 amino acids long. Trimming took off 5 bases at V and 5 bases at J, with 10 bases between the two ends. Germline CDR1 and CDR2: MDHEN and SYDVKM. In DNA, the CDR3 is TGTGCCAGCAGTGGGGGGTCCGATCAGCCCCAGCATTTT. It encodes CASSGGSDQPQHF.

The J gene is TRBJ1-1, the V gene TRBV28; D is uncertain. Germline V lookup: CDR1 MDHEN, CDR2 SYDVKM. This CDR3 has 15 residues. V gave up 2 bases and J gave up 1 base, with 11 bases separating them. CDR3 region: CASSLISSRNTEAFF. Here the CDR3 DNA reads TGTGCCAGCAGTTTAATATCTTCCAGGAACACTGAAGCTTTCTTT.

This rearrangement joins TRBV10-3 to TRBJ1-4, with 8 nucleotides matching TRBD1. V lost 5 bases, J lost 7 bases, and 6 bases stayed unmatched. CDR1 and CDR2 from the germline V gene are ENHRY and SYGVKD. This CDR3 region has 14 residues. CDR3 in amino acids: CAISSPDRGEKLFF. For the CDR3, the DNA is TGTGCCATCAGTTCTCCCGACAGGGGTGAAAAACTGTTTTTT.

V gene TRBV6-5 combines with J gene TRBJ1-2; D might be TRBD1 (6 bases). The germline V gene has CDR1 MNHEY and CDR2 SVGAGI. V was cut by 4 bases and J by 8 bases, with 14 bases left in between. The CDR3 covers 13 residues. CDR3 nucleotide sequence: TGTGCCAGCAGTTCCACAGGGATTTGGGGCTACACCTTC. As protein: CASSSTGIWGYTF.

The gene calls are TRBV5-4 and TRBJ2-3; TRBD2 matches at 7 bases. The J segment lost 4 bases and the V segment lost 7 bases, leaving 9 bases of the junction unmatched. CDR1 is SGHNT and CDR2 is YYREEE in the germline V gene (reference sequence). This CDR3 has 14 amino acids. CDR3 in DNA: TGTGCCAGCCAACTAGCGAGTGGTTCAGATACGCAGTATTTT. This translates into CASQLASGSDTQYF. Variable domain in full (rest from reference TRBV5-4 and TRBJ2-3): ETGVTQSPTHLIKTRGQQVTLRCSSQSGHNTVSWYQQALGQGPQFIFQYYREEENGRGNFPPRFSGLQFPNYSSELNVNALELDDSALYLCASQLASGSDTQYFGPGTRLTVL.

V gene TRBV5-6 combines with J gene TRBJ2-1, with a possible D match to TRBD2 (5 bases). Germline lookup yields CDR1 SGHDT and CDR2 YYEEEE. CDR3 length equals 11 residues. The V gene lost 6 bases and the J gene lost 9 bases, with 10 bases spanning the gap. The CDR3, as DNA: TGTGCCAGCAATCGGAGGCTTGAGCAGTTCTTC. It is translated as CASNRRLEQFF.

CDR3 DNA: TGTGCCAGTAGTATACTAGCGGGGATTCAAGAGACCCAGTACTTC. It specifies CASSILAGIQETQYF. The rearrangement joins TRBV19 to TRBJ2-5; 9 nucleotides align to TRBD2. Germline CDR1 reads LNHDA; CDR2 reads SQIVND (reference sequence). CDR3 length: 15 amino acids. Trimming at V came to 2 bases and at J to 2 bases, leaving 3 bases not matched to a gene. Variable domain in full (rest from reference TRBV19 and TRBJ2-5): DGGITQSPKYLFRKEGQNVTLSCEQNLNHDAMYWYRQDPGQGLRLIYYSQIVNDFQKGDIAEGYSVSREKKESFPLTVTSAQKNPTAFYLCASSILAGIQETQYFGPGTRLLVL.